This T cell receptor (beta chain) was profiled in a study of blood T cells in healthy people across ages. Notes on this clonotype: No antigen is known for it.

Findings of the study overall: With age, beta diversity per million T cells declined roughly linearly, significantly by approximately 41. More naive CD4+ cells and higher diversity were found in long-lived than in aged donors.

The authors ran a second PCR of 7 to 11 cycles using a sample-barcoded 5' primer and a J-beta primer mix. A single record per CDR3 protein comes from TCRdb applying MiXCR to the 5' RACE reads. The sample yields some 1.8 million distinct CDR3 sequences, about 39% seen once. Each individual donor underwent a draw of about 9.1 milliliters of peripheral blood. The specimen sequenced was blood. The origin of this receptor is a human donor in good health.

The CDR3 loop reads CASSEELGWGGLGTDTQYF. The CDR3 DNA reads as TGTGCCAGCAGTGAAGAACTCGGTTGGGGGGGCCTAGGCACAGATACGCAGTATTTT. V is TRBV6-1 and J is TRBJ2-3; weak D call: TRBD2 (7 bases). This CDR3 has 19 residues. Looked up from germline, CDR1 is MNHNS and CDR2 is SASEGT. V lost 1 base and J 1 base, leaving 21 bases between the germline ends.